One and the same sample provided the 8 T cell receptor beta chains below, sequenced in a study of CD8 T cells in ankylosing spondylitis. TCRdb ran MiXCR on the 5' RACE reads and lists one entry per CDR3 protein. The table has 350,000 to 400,000 distinct CDR3 sequences, around 20% seen once. The sequenced material came from blood, either unsorted or a sorted T cell fraction (not recorded which). These receptors were collected from a male donor with ankylosing spondylitis or in good health (not recorded which).

The rearrangement links TRBV27 to TRBJ2-1; D is uncertain. The CDR3 loop spans 16 amino acids. Trimming shortened V by 8 bases and J by 5 bases, and 22 bases separated the two germline ends. Germline V gene sequence: CDR1 MNHEY, CDR2 SMNVEV (reference sequence). In DNA, the CDR3 is TGTGCCAGCTCGCCTAGGGTAGCAGAGGTTGACAATGAGCAGTTCTTC. This translates into CASSPRVAEVDNEQFF.

This clonotype was detected only a few times. The chain links TRBV9 to TRBJ2-3; the match to TRBD2 covers 14 bases. The CDR3 is 19 residues long. CDR1 is SGDLS and CDR2 is YYNGEE in the germline V gene. V gave up 0 bases and J gave up 0 bases; unmatched junction bases: 6. As DNA, the CDR3 is TGTGCCAGCAGCGTAGCCGGGACTAGCGGGGGCGCTAGCACAGATACGCAGTATTTT. It yields the protein CASSVAGTSGGASTDTQYF.

The chain is built from TRBV7-2 and TRBJ2-2, with D uncertain. The CDR3 covers 12 residues. The germline V gene has CDR1 SGHTA and CDR2 FQGNSA. V was shortened by 0 bases and J by 7 bases, with 3 bases between the two germline ends. The CDR3 DNA is TGTGCCAGCAGCTTAGCGTACGGGGAGCTGTTTTTT. Residues: CASSLAYGELFF.

The gene calls are TRBV5-1 and TRBJ2-5, with 12 nucleotides matching TRBD2. The germline V gene has CDR1 SGHRS and CDR2 YFSETQ. This CDR3 is 19 amino acids long. V shed 0 bases and J 1 base; nucleotides not matched to a gene: 10. This CDR3 is CASSLGLAGAITPQETQYF. The CDR3, as DNA: TGCGCCAGCAGCTTGGGACTAGCGGGGGCGATTACGCCCCAAGAGACCCAGTACTTC. Together with reference TRBV5-1 and TRBJ2-5, the CDR3 gives the full variable domain: KAGVTQTPRYLIKTRGQQVTLSCSPISGHRSVSWYQQTPGQGLQFLFEYFSETQRNKGNFPGRFSGRQFSNSRSEMNVSTLELGDSALYLCASSLGLAGAITPQETQYFGPGTRLLVL.

The CDR3 nucleotides read TGCAGCGTTGAAGATCGGCAGGACAGGGACTTTGTAGGCTACACCTTC. Its protein is CSVEDRQDRDFVGYTF. V usage is TRBV29-1 and J usage is TRBJ1-2; 8 bases match TRBD1. Per the germline V gene, CDR1 is SQVTM and CDR2 is ANQGSEA. The V and J ends lost 0 bases and 8 bases, in that order; junction bases with no gene match: 14. The CDR3 is 16 residues long. The whole variable domain, remainder taken from reference TRBV29-1 and TRBJ1-2, is SAVISQKPSRDICQRGTSLTIQCQVDSQVTMMFWYRQQPGQSLTLIATANQGSEATYESGFVIDKFPISRPNLTFSTLTVSNMSPEDSSIYLCSVEDRQDRDFVGYTFGSGTRLTVV.

Comments on this clonotype: A much bigger clone sits one base away, suggesting this may be a read error. The chain is built from TRBV5-8 and TRBJ2-7; D unclear. CDR1 and CDR2 from the germline V gene are SGHTS and YDEGEE. Trimming stripped 2 bases from V and 3 bases from J, with 6 bases between. The CDR3 length is 12 residues. CDR3 loop: CASSLNVYEQYF. The CDR3 coding sequence is TGTGCCAGCAGCTTAAACGTCTACGAGCAGTACTTC.

The rearrangement links TRBV29-1 to TRBJ2-5, with 7 positions matching TRBD2. The V gene end was trimmed by 1 base and the J gene end by 5 bases; junction bases not matched to a gene: 7. Germline CDR1 reads SQVTM; CDR2 reads ANQGSEA. The CDR3 covers 14 residues. CDR3 coding DNA: TGCAGCGTTGAAGGGGTTGCGGGAGCGGAGACCCAGTACTTC. Protein sequence: CSVEGVAGAETQYF.

The J gene is TRBJ1-5, the V gene TRBV2, with D possibly matching TRBD1 (5 bases). The CDR3 contains 14 residues. V lost 8 bases and J 7 bases, leaving 18 bases between the germline ends. Germline CDR1 SNHLY, CDR2 FYNNEI. Written as DNA, the CDR3 is TGTGCCAGCCTTGCAGTCCCGGGGCGGCAGCCCCAGCATTTT. Its translation: CASLAVPGRQPQHF.